This T cell receptor (beta chain) is from a study of OX40 agonist ivuxolimab in advanced cancers. A note on the overall study: The costimulatory receptor OX40 (CD134) was targeted by ivuxolimab, a fully human IgG2 agonistic monoclonal antibody. Intravenous ivuxolimab was administered to patients every 2 weeks at six dose levels: 0.01, 0.1, 0.3, 1.5, 3 and 10 mg/kg. Of the 52 patients in dose escalation, about 20 had hepatocellular carcinoma, some 15 had melanoma, 9 had renal cell carcinoma and 9 had head and neck cancer. The dose-escalation cohort was 82.7% male with a mean age of about 65 years, ranging from roughly 20 to 85. Prior anti-PD-1, anti-PD-L1 or anti-CTLA-4 therapy was permitted, and 35% to 40% of dose-escalation patients had received checkpoint inhibitors. Partial responses occurred in three dose-escalation patients, of whom one had hepatocellular carcinoma and two had cutaneous melanoma. Peripheral TCRbeta sequencing aimed to test whether ivuxolimab altered TCR sequence diversity and caused clonal T-cell expansion. The paper covers the monotherapy dose-escalation part of the phase I ivuxolimab trial, which included N of about 51 patients. What the work shows at the level of the full study, not this receptor alone: After ivuxolimab, expanded clones were on average more numerous among CD8+ T cells than among CD4+ T cells. The antigen specificity of the clonally expanded peripheral T cells was not determined. At doses of 0.1 to 3.0 mg/kg, clonal expansion of both CD4+ and CD8+ blood T cells was observed from baseline to week 6. Partial responders in the 0.1-3.0 mg/kg groups had among the lowest normalized peripheral clonal expansion, especially among CD8+ T cells. Low levels of normalized T-cell clonal expansion were also seen in some nonresponding patients.

This clone turned up a few times. The antigen it recognizes is unknown. No base quality values were provided; no much bigger clone lies one nucleotide off. For sequencing of the TCRbeta CDR3 region, genomic DNA was extracted from the sorted cells. The immunoSEQ Assay was used to sequence the TCRbeta CDR3 regions. Sourced from immuneACCESS, this table was stored by TCRdb with only in-frame sequences that have V and J called. A share of the clones is absent; for the studies checked, an unresolved V gene accounts for under half, and the remainder has no known explanation. Counted in this sample were around 38,000 clones; roughly 80% of them appeared once. 21% of the sample goes to the ten largest clones. The trial excluded patients who had a history of autoimmune disease or who were on systemic immunosuppression. Peripheral blood for TCR sequencing was drawn from every dose cohort at baseline, at cycle 4 day 1 and at cycle 7 day 1. The samples were taken from a phase I, first-in-human, multicenter, open-label dose-escalation trial of ivuxolimab. Adults with locally advanced or metastatic melanoma, renal cell carcinoma, hepatocellular carcinoma or head and neck squamous cell carcinoma were enrolled in the trial. Before TCR sequencing, CD4+ T cells and CD8+ T cells were sorted from peripheral blood as separate populations.

V is shortened by 1 base, J by 11 bases, and the region joining them spans 6 bases. Reading the germline V gene (reference sequence) gives CDR1 LNHDA and CDR2 SQIVND. The CDR3 spans 11 residues, from the cysteine through the phenylalanine. The sequence is cut down to CDR3 DNA, 33 bases in frame from base 1. This receptor chain uses TRBV19 and TRBJ1-5, and perhaps TRBD1 as D gene, on 6 matching bases. This sequence was found in an adult with an advanced solid tumor such as melanoma, head and neck, liver or kidney cancer. Sequencing was performed on CD4+ or CD8+ T cells sorted from blood, taken in a trial of the OX40 agonist ivuxolimab. The encoded CDR3 is CASSIAGAQHF. The nucleotide sequence is given as TGTGCCAGTAGTATAGCAGGGGCCCAGCATTTT.